This T cell receptor (beta chain) comes out of a study of blood T cells in healthy people across ages. Alongside a J-beta primer mix, a sample-barcoded 5' primer served in a second PCR lasting 7 to 11 cycles. TCRdb reanalysed the 5' RACE reads using MiXCR and keeps one entry per CDR3 protein. The sample shows some 750,000 distinct CDR3 sequences, around a fifth of them seen only once. Germline CDR1 is MDHEN and CDR2 is SYDVKM. V lost 6 bases to trimming and J lost 6 bases, with 14 bases between them. The CDR3 sequence is 14 residues long. The source of this sequence is a man in his sixties or seventies in good health. Input material: blood. This chain links TRBV28 with TRBJ1-4; D gene uncertain. Written as DNA, the CDR3 is TGTGCCAGCAGCCCACCACGGGGAGATGAAAAACTGTTTTTT. Protein sequence: CASSPPRGDEKLFF.